The TCR beta chain under discussion was sequenced for a study of cytomegalovirus exposure and HLA in healthy donors. Trimming removed 4 bases at V and 0 bases at J, with 12 bases between. Germline CDR1 is GTSNPN and CDR2 is SVGIG (reference sequence). This CDR3 is 14 amino acids long. The PCR had 60 Vbeta and 13 Jbeta primers. This table comes from immunoSEQ multiplex PCR, and its TCRdb copy is limited to in-frame clones, with some not included. This sample yields 63,000 or so clones, of which 74% are seen a single time; about 20% belongs to the top ten. This chain joins TRBV30 and TRBJ1-1; D not certain. The sample consisted of PBMCs. This TCR was sampled from a woman younger than 45 in good health and CMV-seropositive. The CDR3 loop reads CAWIPLYMNTEAFF. The CDR3 DNA is TGTGCCTGGATCCCTCTCTATATGAACACTGAAGCTTTCTTT. Variable domain in full (rest from reference TRBV30 and TRBJ1-1): SQTIHQWPATLVQPVGSPLSLECTVEGTSNPNLYWYRQAAGRGLQLLFYSVGIGQISSEVPQNLSASRPQDRQFILSSKKLLLSDSGFYLCAWIPLYMNTEAFFGQGTRLTVV.